Listed here is a single TCR beta chain. The sample belongs to a study of blood T cell repertoires in COVID-19. Looking at the study overall: The cDNA or gDNA used as material had been derived from T cells, B-cell-depleted T cells, or PBMCs.

Germline CDR1 and CDR2: SGHKS and YYEKEE (reference sequence). Trimming cost V 0 bases and J 2 bases, with 6 bases left between them. The length of the CDR3 is 14 residues. In the authors' workflow: By means of reference gene primer amplification, nucleated cell counts were estimated. TCRdb keeps only in-frame clones here, not all; method: immunoSEQ multiplex PCR. V, J and clone size were drawn from that table, and D and trimming were deduced from the DNA. The sample lists about 380,000 clones, around nine tenths occurring once. Participant age was roughly 18 to 95 years, and participants resided in roughly 25 US areas. Recovery meant two consecutive negative NP/OP PCR tests, professional clearance, or resolved symptoms.

Sequencing was done on a sample of PBMCs or T cells enriched from blood (not recorded which). The source is a woman aged 18-29 years who had recovered from COVID-19. The chain recombines TRBV5-5 with TRBJ1-3, with D perhaps TRBD1 (6 bases). Here the CDR3 reads CASSLAGAGNTIYF. The CDR3, as DNA: TGTGCCAGCAGCTTGGCAGGGGCTGGAAACACCATATATTTT.